The sequence of this T cell receptor (beta chain) was determined in a study of OX40 agonist ivuxolimab in advanced cancers. Study findings and constraints: Among expanded peripheral T cells, antigen specificity went undetermined. Among the lowest levels of clonal expansion were found in partial responders at 0.1-3.0 mg/kg.

The V and J ends lost 6 bases and 4 bases, in that order; junction bases with no gene match: 6. The CDR3 sequence is 14 residues long. Germline CDR1 is SGHRS and CDR2 is YFSETQ. This clone rates as medium-sized. Its antigen is as yet unknown. With autoimmune disease history or systemic immunosuppression, patients were excluded. Sequenced by immunoSEQ multiplex PCR; TCRdb stores in-frame clones only, minus some. The table has about 18,000 clones, more than 60% seen once. Sample: CD4+ or CD8+ T cells sorted from blood, taken in a trial of the OX40 agonist ivuxolimab. The TCR comes from an adult with an advanced solid tumor such as melanoma, head and neck, liver or kidney cancer. The J gene is TRBJ2-1, the V gene TRBV5-1; 8 nucleotides agree with TRBD1. As DNA, the CDR3 is TGCGCCAGCACCAGGACAGGGAGTTACAATGAGCAGTTCTTC. Its translation: CASTRTGSYNEQFF.